This entry describes one T cell receptor (beta chain). The study ran its PCR with 60 Vbeta and 13 Jbeta primers. Profiling relied on immunoSEQ multiplex PCR, and the TCRdb table lists in-frame clones only, not all of them. In total, the table holds around 100,000 clones. The sample belongs to a study of cytomegalovirus exposure and HLA in healthy donors. With 4 bases clipped from V and 2 bases from J, the junction kept 9 bases outside the gene matches. CDR1 and CDR2 from the germline V gene are MNHNS and SASEGT. CDR3 length equals 17 residues. The chain links TRBV6-1 to TRBJ2-3, with TRBD2 matching 10 bases. The sample comprised PBMCs. This TCR derives from a man aged 25-45 years in good health and CMV-seronegative. The DNA for the CDR3 is TGTGCCAGCAGTGCTCAGGGAACTAGCGGGGACACAGATACGCAGTATTTT. Residues: CASSAQGTSGDTDTQYF.